Below, 8 T cell receptor beta chains from the same sample are listed, as sequenced in a study of PD-1 blockade in classical Hodgkin lymphoma. Sequencing used immunoSEQ multiplex PCR; TCRdb keeps in-frame clones, though not all of them. The top ten hold about 6.4% of the sample, which has 100,000 or so clones, about 89% seen once. No patient escaped relapse after autologous stem cell transplantation, and brentuximab vedotin exposure varied. Sequenced here: peripheral blood mononuclear cells (PBMCs), sampled before the second cycle of nivolumab. The receptors derive from a human donor with classical Hodgkin lymphoma.

The J gene is TRBJ1-3, the V gene TRBV6-6; no clear D gene. Germline CDR1 is MNHNY and CDR2 is SVGAGI (reference sequence). The V end lost 6 bases, the J end lost 0 bases, and 12 bases lay between the germline ends. The CDR3 is made up of 15 amino acids. For the CDR3, the DNA is TGTGCCAGCAGATTACACGGAATCTCTGGAAACACCATATATTTT. As protein: CASRLHGISGNTIYF.

The gene calls are TRBV21-1 and TRBJ2-3; the table assigns TRBD2, which was not confirmed against the DNA. TRBV21-1 is noted as a pseudogene. This CDR3 is built from 18 residues. The chain's CDR3 is CASSKGGEAGDCKDTQYF. DNA of the CDR3: TGTGCCAGCAGCAAAGGGGGGGAGGCGGGGGACTGCAAGGATACGCAGTATTTT.

The chain uses TRBV9 and TRBJ2-7; TRBD1 might be the D (6 bases). Deletions cut 5 bases from V and 6 bases from J, with 15 bases between. The V gene's germline CDR1 is SGDLS and CDR2 YYNGEE. This CDR3 contains 13 residues. The CDR3 DNA is TGTGCCAGCAGTACAGGGAGAGGCGTCGAGCAGTACTTC. As protein: CASSTGRGVEQYF.

The chain links TRBV9 to TRBJ1-3, with D maybe TRBD1 (5 bases). Germline V gene sequence: CDR1 SGDLS, CDR2 YYNGEE. Trimming took off 0 bases at V and 2 bases at J, with 12 bases between the two ends. This CDR3 is built from 16 residues. Here the CDR3 reads CASSVGGGVAGNTIYF. DNA for the CDR3: TGTGCCAGCAGCGTAGGAGGAGGGGTCGCTGGAAACACCATATATTTT.

V and J are TRBV19 and TRBJ1-5; D gene ambiguous. Germline V CDR1 and CDR2: LNHDA, SQIVND (reference sequence). CDR3 length: 15 amino acids. Trimming stripped 6 bases from V and 0 bases from J, with 12 bases between. The CDR3 region has the DNA TGTGCCAGTAGCCCGGACGCATATAGCAATCAGCCCCAGCATTTT. Translated: CASSPDAYSNQPQHF.

The CDR3 loop reads CASSIASGGMADTQYF. The DNA for the CDR3 is TGTGCCAGTAGTATCGCTAGCGGGGGGATGGCAGATACGCAGTATTTT. The V and J genes are TRBV19 and TRBJ2-3, with TRBD2 matching 11 bases. V gave up 3 bases and J gave up 4 bases; unmatched junction bases: 6. The germline V gene has CDR1 LNHDA and CDR2 SQIVND (reference sequence). This CDR3 is built from 16 residues.

V usage is TRBV6-5 and J usage is TRBJ2-3; TRBD1 aligns across 8 bases. Germline CDR1 reads MNHEY; CDR2 reads SVGAGI. The length of the CDR3 is 14 residues. V gave up 6 bases and J gave up 3 bases; unmatched junction bases: 5. CDR3 coding DNA: TGTGCCAGCAGCAGGACAGGGTTAACAGATACGCAGTATTTT. It translates to CASSRTGLTDTQYF.

The CDR3 nucleotides read TGTGCCAGCAGCGAACCAGGAATTTCCTACGAGCAGTACTTC. Its translation: CASSEPGISYEQYF. The rearrangement uses TRBV7-9 and TRBJ2-7; D is undetermined. Trimming removed 5 bases at V and 1 base at J, with 12 bases between. This CDR3 has 14 residues. Per germline, CDR1 SEHNR and CDR2 FQNEAQ (reference sequence).